The text below deals with one TCR beta chain. This clonotype was counted ten times or more. No cognate antigen has been identified for it. No much larger clone is present one base from it, and per-base qualities are unavailable. These data come from a study of T cells in Graves' hyperthyroidism and ophthalmopathy (dated by TCRdb to the late 2010s). The study in broad terms: TCR V-J signatures able to tell the groups apart were searched for in a discovery cohort of 100 patients, of whom more than 40 had Graves' ophthalmopathy and 57 had stable Graves' hyperthyroidism. The approximately 100 discovery patients were randomly divided into training and test sets at a 7:3 ratio. Once sampling was done, hyperthyroidism patients were given methimazole at a starting dose of 30 mg daily, whereas ophthalmopathy patients were given high-dose intravenous methylprednisolone. Whether ophthalmopathy could be predicted prospectively was tested in an independent validation cohort made up of under 20 hyperthyroidism patients plus 17 patients who later progressed to ophthalmopathy. Thyroid tissue and blood T-cell repertoires from six Graves' hyperthyroidism patients were also compared in the study. The paper describes TCR Vbeta CDR3 sequencing of roughly 130 peripheral blood samples, made up of 43 ophthalmopathy patients, some 76 hyperthyroidism patients and 17 progressor patients. The study at large found these results: In cross-validation, a model built on a 13 V-J signature told ophthalmopathy apart from stable hyperthyroidism with 87.88% sensitivity and around 81% specificity, and in testing the same model reached 80%/75%. Most expanded thyroid clonotypes (frequency above 0.001) were also found in blood, which suggests that blood repertoires may mirror thyroid immune responses. In validation, progression to ophthalmopathy was predicted by the model with nearly 71% sensitivity and around 75% specificity, a median of 6.5 months before onset. No statistical method was used to set the sample size in advance, and investigators knew the group allocation.

The TCR beta CDR3 regions were amplified from the RNA transcripts. The first round of RT-PCR for the TCR CDR3 was performed with the HTBI primer set and the Qiagen OneStep RT-PCR kit. Libraries were constructed in a second round of multiplex PCR, after which size selection and purification were performed. The libraries were sequenced on an Illumina HiSeq2000 using paired-end 100 bp reads. The authors' analysis ran thus. SOAPnuke was used to process the raw data, throwing out any read that contained adapters or uncalled bases, had a mean Phred below 15, or lacked an exact constant-primer or identifier match. High-quality paired reads were merged using COPE v1.2.5, and each unique nucleotide sequence was defined as a clonotype. MiTCR v1.1 was used to align the clonotypes against IMGT TRBV, TRBD and TRBJ reference segments. The analysis included only V-J combinations with a frequency above 0.0001, which together covered over 98% of the repertoires. A TCS score was defined as the ratio of F50 (clonal expansion) to E x V (chaos), with BLOSUM62-based TCRdist applied between CDR3 peptides within each V-J. Welch's t-statistics and random forest reduced 500 to 650 V-J features to roughly 13, which were used in a naive Bayes classifier (R e1071). Thyroid-blood repertoire similarity was quantified with the Morisita-Horn index. The public sequencing data were trimmed at Q25 with fastp and processed into clonotypes with MiXCR by TCRdb, which kept only in-frame beta chains. Each entry is one CDR3 protein sequence, shown with its most common DNA and genes. V and J calls and clone size were set by TCRdb, not the authors. In this sample the table shows 89,000 or so distinct CDR3 sequences, roughly 39% of which occur a single time. The ten largest clones add up to 10% of the sample.

From the cysteine through the phenylalanine, the CDR3 covers 15 amino acids. Of all the DNA, just the CDR3 is kept, 45 bases in frame from base 1. Deletion took 0 bases off V and 4 bases off J, with a span of 13 bases between the germline ends. CDR1 and CDR2 were assigned from the germline V gene (reference sequence) as DFQATT and SNEGSKA. Graves' hyperthyroidism was defined as stable when no progression to ophthalmopathy occurred over 18 months of follow-up. Hyperthyroidism patients were aged 18 to 65 years and newly diagnosed, with disease duration of less than 2 months. The study excluded patients with uncontrolled infections, other autoimmune diseases, pregnancy or lactation. Diagnoses were based on clinical symptoms, serum thyroxine and TRAb, thyroid ultrasound and orbital computed tomography. Total RNA was extracted with Trizol reagent, and quality was checked on an Agilent 2100 Bioanalyzer.

Sequences were obtained from peripheral blood or thyroid tissue (not recorded which). The clonotype comes from a woman younger than 45 with Graves' hyperthyroidism. The chain employs TRBV20-1 and TRBJ1-5, with TRBD1 as a weak D call on 5 bases. The CDR3 protein: CSARDPGTPNQPQHF. The DNA sequence follows: TGCAGTGCTAGAGATCCAGGGACGCCGAATCAGCCCCAGCATTTT.